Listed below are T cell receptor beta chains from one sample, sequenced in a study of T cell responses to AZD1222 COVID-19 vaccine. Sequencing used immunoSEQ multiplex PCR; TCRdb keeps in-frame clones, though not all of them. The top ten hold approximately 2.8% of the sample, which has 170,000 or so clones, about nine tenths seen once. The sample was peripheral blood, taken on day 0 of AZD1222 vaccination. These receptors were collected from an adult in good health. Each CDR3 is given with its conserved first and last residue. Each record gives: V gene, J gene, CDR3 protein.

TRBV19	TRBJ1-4	CASSMGRGRNEKLFF
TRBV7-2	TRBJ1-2	CASSFRDRGSYGYTF
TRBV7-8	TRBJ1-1	CASSGRVNTEAFF
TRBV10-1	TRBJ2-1	CASSESTRSGDGSYNEQFF
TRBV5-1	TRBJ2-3	CASSLAGEDTQYF
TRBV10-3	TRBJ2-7	CAISPGTDGEQYF
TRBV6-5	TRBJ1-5	CASTPGGGVQPQHF
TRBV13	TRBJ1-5	CASSSGGGNQPQHF
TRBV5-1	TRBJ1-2	CASRGTEDSYGYTF
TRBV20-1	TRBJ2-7	CSANGTSGYF
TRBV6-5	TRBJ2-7	CASSYRGAEQYF
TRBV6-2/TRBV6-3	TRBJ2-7	CASSYNAGVGLMSSYEQYF
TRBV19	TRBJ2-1	CASQQGAGSYNEQFF
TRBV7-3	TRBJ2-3	CASSLGSGFTDTQYF
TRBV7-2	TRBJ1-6	CASSAGQGGYSPLHF
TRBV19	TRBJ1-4	CATSRQSTNEKLFF
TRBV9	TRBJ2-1	CASSFGKNNEQFF
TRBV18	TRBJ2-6	CASSPRGAADSSGANVLTF
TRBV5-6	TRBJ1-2	CASSPQSYGRLGVYGYTF
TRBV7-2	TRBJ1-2	CASSLDGTVYGYTF
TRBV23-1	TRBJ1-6	CASGDEGGPGYNSPLHF
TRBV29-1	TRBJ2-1	CSVHEGEQFF
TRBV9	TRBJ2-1	CASSGGQGYNEQFF
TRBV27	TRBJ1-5	CASGWTGPNQPQHF
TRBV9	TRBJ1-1	CASSIRPYTEAFF
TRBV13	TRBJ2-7	CASSLGTPYEQYF
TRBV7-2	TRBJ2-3	CASSPDRVRDTQYF
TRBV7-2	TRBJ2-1	CASSLVGWDASSYNEQFF
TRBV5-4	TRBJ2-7	CASSLDREQYF
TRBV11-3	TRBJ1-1	CASSPGGVNTEAFF
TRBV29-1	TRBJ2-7	CSALGTTYEQYF
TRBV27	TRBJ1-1	CASRLLRGTTEAFF
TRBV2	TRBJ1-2	CASSDRYGYTF
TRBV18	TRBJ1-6	CASSPEGTIISPLHF
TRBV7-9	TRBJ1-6	CASSLATRTHSPLHF
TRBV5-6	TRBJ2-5	CASSLRETQYF
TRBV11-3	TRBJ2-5	CASSSNRGQKTQYF